Each of the 14 T cell receptor beta chains below was sequenced from the same sample in a study of T cells in women clearing cervical HPV infection. TCRdb's copy holds only in-frame clones and misses some; the assay was immunoSEQ multiplex PCR. Listed are some 41,000 clones; about 5.8% falls within the top ten. Sequenced: blood buffy coat. All receptors come from a woman between 18 and 75 years old with a cervical HPV16 infection that either progressed to CIN3+ or cleared (not recorded which).

Points on this clone: The read ends 3 residues early relative to the CDR3; the germline J gene fills the gap. The rearrangement links TRBV20-1 to TRBJ2-3, with 14 bases that match TRBD2. Germline V gene sequence: CDR1 DFQATT, CDR2 SNEGSKA (reference sequence). The CDR3 totals 15 residues. The CDR3 reads CSARLAGGGGETQYF. Incomplete CDR3 DNA: TGCAGTGCCAGACTAGCGGGAGGGGGGGGAGAGACG.

Worth noting for this clone: The CDR3 goes on 3 residues after the read ends, and that part is filled in from the germline J gene. The chain joins TRBV19 to TRBJ2-7, with D possibly matching TRBD2 (5 bases). V was clipped by 8 bases and J by 0 bases, with 8 bases between them. The CDR3 length is 12 residues. Germline V gene data show CDR1 as LNHDA and CDR2 as SQIVND (reference sequence). The CDR3 spells CASAGSSYEQYF. The part of the CDR3 DNA that was read is TGTGCCAGTGCGGGTAGCTCCTACGAG.

Comments on this clone: The read halts 3 residues ahead of the CDR3 end, with the missing end drawn from the germline J gene. J is TRBJ2-5 and V is TRBV7-3; TRBD2 might be the D (5 bases). The CDR3 has 15 amino acids. V lost 5 bases and J lost 2, with 15 bases in between. The germline CDR1 and CDR2 sequences are SGHTA and FQGTGA. The CDR3: CASSPAAVTQETQYF. The part of the CDR3 DNA that was read is TGTGCCAGCAGCCCCGCAGCGGTGACTCAAGAGACC. The complete variable domain, with remaining parts taken from reference TRBV7-3 and TRBJ2-5, reads GAGVSQTPSNKVTEKGKYVELRCDPISGHTALYWYRQSLGQGPEFLIYFQGTGAADDSGLPNDRFFAVRPEGSVSTLKIQRTERGDSAVYLCASSPAAVTQETQYFGPGTRLLVL.

Details on this clone: The CDR3 end is not reached by the read, which stops 3 residues before it; the germline J gene fills it in. V usage is TRBV20-1 and J usage is TRBJ2-7; 11 positions match TRBD2. The CDR3 extends over 13 amino acids. The V gene's germline CDR1 is DFQATT and CDR2 SNEGSKA (reference sequence). The J segment lost 2 bases and the V segment lost 5 bases, leaving 2 bases of the junction unmatched. CDR3 DNA, as far as it was read: TGCAGTGCTGGTAGCGGGAGGGCCTACGAG. Protein product: CSAGSGRAYE. The whole CDR3 is CSAGSGRAYEQYF.

Worth noting for this clone: With the read ending 3 residues before the CDR3 end, the germline J gene is used to fill in that end. The V and J genes are TRBV2 and TRBJ2-5; 9 bases align to TRBD1. V lost 6 bases to trimming and J lost 5 bases; unmatched junction nucleotides: 16. This CDR3 is built from 17 residues. Germline CDR1 is SNHLY and CDR2 is FYNNEI. The sequenced part of the CDR3 DNA is TGTGCCAGCAGGGGTGGACAGGGGAGAGGCGACGGTGAGACC. Amino acids: CASRGGQGRGDGET. The full CDR3 sequence reads CASRGGQGRGDGETQYF.

Of note for this clone: The CDR3 end lies 3 residues beyond the end of the read and is filled in from the germline J gene. The V and J genes are TRBV27 and TRBJ2-1, with D maybe TRBD1 (6 bases). V lost 4 bases, J lost 2 bases, and 12 bases lay in between. Germline CDR1 reads MNHEY; CDR2 reads SMNVEV (reference sequence). This CDR3 is 15 amino acids long. The CDR3 is CASSSGTSPYNEQFF. The CDR3 bases that were read are TGTGCCAGCAGTTCCGGGACATCCCCCTACAATGAG.

Remarks on this clone: Sequencing ends 3 residues short of the CDR3 end; the germline J gene provides the rest. This chain connects TRBV20-1 to TRBJ2-7; TRBD2 agrees at 10 bases. The V segment lost 6 bases and the J segment 1 base; nucleotides outside the gene matches: 12. The CDR3 is made up of 16 amino acids. The germline CDR1 and CDR2 sequences are DFQATT and SNEGSKA (reference sequence). The CDR3 DNA, read in part, is TGCAGTGCCCAGGCGCTAGCGGGAGATCGGTCCTACGAG. This encodes CSAQALAGDRSYE. The CDR3 as a whole reads CSAQALAGDRSYEQYF.

Comment on this clone: The read gets to within 3 residues of the CDR3 end, and the germline J gene fills in the rest. V and J are TRBV19 and TRBJ2-7, with 8 bases that match TRBD1. The V segment lost 2 bases and the J segment 4 bases; nucleotides outside the gene matches: 1. The CDR3 has 13 amino acids. Germline V lookup: CDR1 LNHDA, CDR2 SQIVND (reference sequence). CDR3 in amino acids: CASSIQGAYEQYF. The CDR3 bases that were read are TGTGCCAGTAGTATACAGGGGGCTTACGAG.

For this clone: The read ends 3 residues shy of where the CDR3 ends; the end is completed using the germline J gene. V and J are TRBV28 and TRBJ1-2; D might be TRBD1 (6 bases). The CDR3 length is 14 residues. CDR1 is MDHEN and CDR2 is SYDVKM in the germline V gene. V lost 2 bases to trimming and J lost 0 bases, with 7 bases between them. CDR3 DNA, as far as it was read: TGTGCCAGCAGTTTACAGGGGTCTAACTATGGC. This gives the protein CASSLQGSNYG. The entire CDR3 protein is CASSLQGSNYGYTF.

Worth noting for this clone: The sequenced fragment ends 3 residues before the CDR3 boundary, so the rest is inferred from the germline J gene. V is TRBV19 and J is TRBJ1-2; perhaps TRBD1 as D (6 bases). Looked up from germline, CDR1 is LNHDA and CDR2 is SQIVND (reference sequence). There are 14 residues in the CDR3. V lost 6 bases to trimming and J lost 2 bases, with 13 bases between them. CDR3 bases read: TGTGCCAGTAGACCAGGGACAAAAAACTATGGC. Translating gives CASRPGTKNYG. The complete CDR3 sequence is CASRPGTKNYGYTF.

CDR3 amino acids: CASTRTSGSYNDYTF. The CDR3 bases that were read are TGTGCCAGTACAAGGACTAGCGGATCCTACAATGAC. The chain links TRBV19 to TRBJ1-2, with unresolved D. The read falls 3 residues short of the CDR3 end, and the missing part is taken from the germline J gene. This CDR3 contains 15 residues. From germline, CDR1 is LNHDA and CDR2 SQIVND (reference sequence). The complete variable domain, with remaining parts taken from reference TRBV19 and TRBJ1-2, reads DGGITQSPKYLFRKEGQNVTLSCEQNLNHDAMYWYRQDPGQGLRLIYYSQIVNDFQKGDIAEGYSVSREKKESFPLTVTSAQKNPTAFYLCASTRTSGSYNDYTFGSGTRLTVV.

Remarks on this clone: Sequencing ends 3 residues short of the CDR3 end; the germline J gene provides the rest. The chain links TRBV19 to TRBJ2-5; D might be TRBD2 (5 bases). The CDR3 extends over 13 amino acids. Trimming removed 5 bases from V and 5 bases from J, with 12 bases in between. Germline V gives CDR1 LNHDA, CDR2 SQIVND (reference sequence). CDR3 protein: CASSSLPGETQYF. The covered CDR3 bases are TGTGCCAGTAGTTCTCTACCGGGGGAGACC.

Comment on this clone: The CDR3 end is not reached by the read, which stops 3 residues before it; the germline J gene fills it in. The V and J genes are TRBV2 and TRBJ2-1; 11 nucleotides match TRBD2. V lost 6 bases to trimming and J lost 9 bases; unmatched junction nucleotides: 10. CDR3 length: 15 amino acids. Per germline, CDR1 SNHLY and CDR2 FYNNEI. CDR3 DNA, as far as it was read: TGTGCCAGCAGCAGACTAGCGGGGAGAGGGAGTGAG. This codes for CASSRLAGRGSE. The entire CDR3 reads CASSRLAGRGSEQFF.

Incomplete CDR3 DNA: TGTGCCAGCATAAGGGACAGGGGCGATTCCTACGAC. Its translation: CASIRDRGDSYD. The whole CDR3 sequence reads CASIRDRGDSYDYTF. The chain carries TRBV6-2 or TRBV6-3 and TRBJ1-2; TRBD1 matches at 10 bases. The read finishes 3 residues shy of the CDR3 end, and the germline J gene is used to complete it. Germline lookup yields CDR1 MNHEY and CDR2 SVGEGT. This CDR3 is built from 15 residues.